This T cell receptor beta chain was captured by sequencing in a study of blood T cells in healthy people across ages. This clonotype was detected only a few times. As yet, its antigen is unknown. The second PCR ran roughly 6 to 11 cycles with a sample-barcoded 5' primer and J-beta primers. TCRdb redid the calling of the 5' RACE reads with MiXCR, one entry per CDR3 protein. The sample has some 1,800,000 distinct CDR3 sequences; about 39% are singletons. Study outcomes and limitations: Reliance upon unsorted PBMCs precluded definitive naive versus antigen-experienced comparison.

The sequenced sample was blood. The clonotype originates from a human donor in good health.

For the CDR3, the DNA is TGTGCCACCAGCAGAGAGGGGAGCTCCTACAATGAGCAGTTCTTC. The encoded protein is CATSREGSSYNEQFF. The V and J genes are TRBV15 and TRBJ2-1; TRBD2 is a possible D gene (5 bases). The CDR3 length is 15 residues. Germline V CDR1 and CDR2: LNHNV, YYDKDF (reference sequence). V was shortened by 0 bases and J by 0 bases, with 6 bases between the two germline ends.